This TCR beta chain emerged from a study of vaccination effects on CD4 cells after COVID-19. The CDR3 consists of 15 residues. V lost 2 bases and J 4 bases, leaving 14 bases between the germline ends. CDR1 MDHEN and CDR2 SYDVKM come from the germline V gene. With the ViraFEST assay, the study expanded antigen-specific CD4+ T cells using viral peptide pools, then sequenced them. Culturing for 10 to 11 days preceded CD4+ T cell isolation. The vaccine recipients had no prior SARS-CoV-2 infection, with negative nucleocapsid antibodies. At days 3 and 7, half of the medium was exchanged for IL-2 medium. Profiling relied on immunoSEQ multiplex PCR, and the TCRdb table lists in-frame clones only, not all of them. This table holds about 27,000 clones, about 70% found once. A note on this clone: Its antigen is undetermined.

The receptor comes from a human donor who received a COVID-19 vaccine. The genes are TRBV28 and TRBJ1-2; D is possibly TRBD1 (6 bases). The sample in question was CD4+ T cells from PBMCs cultured with HCoV-NL63 spike peptides, obtained before COVID-19 vaccination. CDR3: CASSLHGQTPYGYTF. Written as DNA, the CDR3 is TGTGCCAGCAGTTTACACGGACAGACACCCTATGGCTACACCTTC.